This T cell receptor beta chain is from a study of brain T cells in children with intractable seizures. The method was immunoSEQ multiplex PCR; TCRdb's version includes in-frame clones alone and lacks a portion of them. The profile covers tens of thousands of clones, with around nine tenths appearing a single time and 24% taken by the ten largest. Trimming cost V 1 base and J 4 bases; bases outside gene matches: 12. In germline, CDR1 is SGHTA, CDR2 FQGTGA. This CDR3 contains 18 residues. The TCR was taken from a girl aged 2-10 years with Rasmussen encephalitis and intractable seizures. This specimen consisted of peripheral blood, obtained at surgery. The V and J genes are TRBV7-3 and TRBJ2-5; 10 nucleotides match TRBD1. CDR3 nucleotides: TGTGCCAGCAGCTTAATAGGGACAGGGGACAAGGGACGAGAGACCCAGTACTTC. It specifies CASSLIGTGDKGRETQYF.